The T cell receptor (beta chain) under discussion was sequenced for a study of blood T cell repertoires in COVID-19. Study information: From T cells, B-cell-depleted T cells, or PBMCs came the material, which was cDNA or gDNA.

The CDR3 contains 17 residues. Germline V gene lookup returns CDR1 ENHRY and CDR2 SYGVKD. Trimming shortened V by 8 bases and J by 4 bases, and 26 bases separated the two germline ends. Two negative PCRs, clearance, or symptom resolution were required of recovered Cohort 3 donors. The method was immunoSEQ multiplex PCR; TCRdb's version includes in-frame clones alone and lacks a portion of them. The top ten hold about 4% of the sample, which has a few hundred thousand clones, around 88% seen once. The V gene is TRBV10-3, the J gene TRBJ1-1, with unresolved D. This sequence was found in a woman younger than 45 who had recovered from COVID-19. The specimen was PBMCs or T cells enriched from blood (not recorded which). CDR3 sequence (DNA): TGTGCCATCTTGCCCCTACCAGGCGCCGATGGATCCACTGAAGCTTTCTTT. Translation: CAILPLPGADGSTEAFF.